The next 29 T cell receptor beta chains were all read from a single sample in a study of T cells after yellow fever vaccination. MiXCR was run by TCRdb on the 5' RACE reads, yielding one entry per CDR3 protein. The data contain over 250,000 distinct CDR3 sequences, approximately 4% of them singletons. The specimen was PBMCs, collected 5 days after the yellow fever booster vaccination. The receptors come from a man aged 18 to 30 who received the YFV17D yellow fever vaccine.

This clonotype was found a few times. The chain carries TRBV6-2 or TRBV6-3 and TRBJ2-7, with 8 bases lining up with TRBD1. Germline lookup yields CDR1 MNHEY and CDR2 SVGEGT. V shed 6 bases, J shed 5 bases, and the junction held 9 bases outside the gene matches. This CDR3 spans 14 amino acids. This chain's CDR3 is CASRLWTGRHEQYF. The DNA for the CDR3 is TGTGCCAGCAGACTCTGGACAGGGCGCCACGAGCAGTACTTC.

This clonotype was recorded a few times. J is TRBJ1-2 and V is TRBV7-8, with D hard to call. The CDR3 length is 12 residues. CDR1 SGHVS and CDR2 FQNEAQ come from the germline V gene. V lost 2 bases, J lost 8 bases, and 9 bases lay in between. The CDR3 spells CASSLFGGGYTF. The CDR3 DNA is TGTGCCAGCAGCTTATTTGGTGGGGGCTACACCTTC.

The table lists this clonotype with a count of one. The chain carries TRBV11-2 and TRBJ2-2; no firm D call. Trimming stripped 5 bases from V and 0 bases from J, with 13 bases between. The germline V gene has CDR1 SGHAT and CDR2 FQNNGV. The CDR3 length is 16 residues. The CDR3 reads CASSPPALANTGELFF. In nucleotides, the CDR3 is TGTGCCAGCAGCCCCCCGGCACTGGCGAACACCGGGGAGCTGTTTTTT.

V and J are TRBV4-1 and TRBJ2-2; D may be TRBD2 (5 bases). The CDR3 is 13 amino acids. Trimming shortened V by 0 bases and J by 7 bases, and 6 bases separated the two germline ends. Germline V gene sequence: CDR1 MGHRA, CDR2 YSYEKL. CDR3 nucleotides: TGCGCCAGCAGCCAAGAAGAGGGCGGGGAGCTGTTTTTT. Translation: CASSQEEGGELFF.

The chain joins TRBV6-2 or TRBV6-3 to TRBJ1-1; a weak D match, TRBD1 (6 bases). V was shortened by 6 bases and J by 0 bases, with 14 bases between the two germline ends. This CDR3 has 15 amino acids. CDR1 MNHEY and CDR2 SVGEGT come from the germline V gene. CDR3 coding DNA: TGTGCCAGCAGACCTTGGACAGTGATGAACACTGAAGCTTTCTTT. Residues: CASRPWTVMNTEAFF.

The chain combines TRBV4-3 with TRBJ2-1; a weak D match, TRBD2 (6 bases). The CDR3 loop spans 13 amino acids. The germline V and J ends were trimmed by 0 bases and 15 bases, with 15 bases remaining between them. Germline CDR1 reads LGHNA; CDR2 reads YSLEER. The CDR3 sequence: CASSQESWQRVFF. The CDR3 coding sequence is TGCGCCAGCAGCCAAGAAAGCTGGCAGCGGGTGTTCTTC.

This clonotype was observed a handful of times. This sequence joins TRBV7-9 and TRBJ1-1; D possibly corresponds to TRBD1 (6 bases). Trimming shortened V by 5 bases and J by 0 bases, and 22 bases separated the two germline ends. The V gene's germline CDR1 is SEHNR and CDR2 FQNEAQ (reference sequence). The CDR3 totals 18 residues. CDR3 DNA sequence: TGTGCCAGCAGCCACCCACTCCCAGGGGCGCCCTTGAACACTGAAGCTTTCTTT. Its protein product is CASSHPLPGAPLNTEAFF.

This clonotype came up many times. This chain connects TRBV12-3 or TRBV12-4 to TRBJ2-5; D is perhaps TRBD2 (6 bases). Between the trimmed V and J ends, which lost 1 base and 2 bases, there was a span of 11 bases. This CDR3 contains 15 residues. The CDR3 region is CASSLEGLPQETQYF. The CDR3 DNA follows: TGTGCCAGCAGTTTAGAGGGACTCCCACAAGAGACCCAGTACTTC.

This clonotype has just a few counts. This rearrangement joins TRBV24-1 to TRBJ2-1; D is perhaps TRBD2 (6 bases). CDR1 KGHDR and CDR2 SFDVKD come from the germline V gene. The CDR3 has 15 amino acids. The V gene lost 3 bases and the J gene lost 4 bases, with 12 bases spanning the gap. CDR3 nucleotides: TGTGCCACCAGTGATGTTAGCGGAGATTACAATGAGCAGTTCTTC. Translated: CATSDVSGDYNEQFF.

The CDR3 region is CATSWGDYGYTF. For the CDR3, the DNA is TGTGCCACCAGCTGGGGCGACTATGGCTACACCTTC. This sequence joins TRBV15 and TRBJ1-2, with TRBD1 as a possible D gene (5 bases). CDR1 is LNHNV, CDR2 YYDKDF, per germline (reference sequence). Trimming removed 5 bases at V and 3 bases at J, with 7 bases between. This CDR3 has 12 residues.

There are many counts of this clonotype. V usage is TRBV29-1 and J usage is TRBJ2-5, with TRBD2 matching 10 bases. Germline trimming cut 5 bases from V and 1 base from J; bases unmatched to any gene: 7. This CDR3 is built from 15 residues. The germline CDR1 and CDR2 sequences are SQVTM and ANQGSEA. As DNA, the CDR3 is TGCAGCGTTAGGGTAGCGGGGGGACTCCAAGAGACCCAGTACTTC. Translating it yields CSVRVAGGLQETQYF. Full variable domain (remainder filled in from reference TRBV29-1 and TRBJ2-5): SAVISQKPSRDICQRGTSLTIQCQVDSQVTMMFWYRQQPGQSLTLIATANQGSEATYESGFVIDKFPISRPNLTFSTLTVSNMSPEDSSIYLCSVRVAGGLQETQYFGPGTRLLVL.

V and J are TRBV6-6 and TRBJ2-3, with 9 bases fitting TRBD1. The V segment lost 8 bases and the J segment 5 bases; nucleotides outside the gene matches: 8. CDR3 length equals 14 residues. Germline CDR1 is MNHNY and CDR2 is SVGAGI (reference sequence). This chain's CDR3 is CASGYRGRGDTQYF. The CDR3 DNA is TGTGCCAGCGGATACAGGGGGCGGGGAGATACGCAGTATTTT.

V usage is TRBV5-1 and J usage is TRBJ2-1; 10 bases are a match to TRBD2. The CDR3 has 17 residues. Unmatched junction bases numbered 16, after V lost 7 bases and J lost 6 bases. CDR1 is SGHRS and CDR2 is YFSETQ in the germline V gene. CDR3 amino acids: CASHIDLSGGYGNEQFF. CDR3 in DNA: TGCGCCAGCCACATTGATCTTAGCGGGGGGTATGGCAATGAGCAGTTCTTC.

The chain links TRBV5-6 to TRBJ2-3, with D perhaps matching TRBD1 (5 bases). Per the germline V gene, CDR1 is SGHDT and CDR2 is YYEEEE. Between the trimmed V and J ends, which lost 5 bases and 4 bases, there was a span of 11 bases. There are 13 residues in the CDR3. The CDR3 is CASRHRWADTQYF. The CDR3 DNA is TGTGCCAGCAGACACAGGTGGGCAGATACGCAGTATTTT.

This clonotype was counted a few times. The DNA of the CDR3 is TGCAGCAACCGGGACAGGGCAACAGGTGAGCAGTTCTTC. Its translation is CSNRDRATGEQFF. The chain links TRBV29-1 to TRBJ2-1, with 9 bases matching TRBD1. J gave up 9 bases and V 8 bases, and 11 bases lay outside the gene matches. Germline CDR1 and CDR2: SQVTM and ANQGSEA. This CDR3 has 13 amino acids.

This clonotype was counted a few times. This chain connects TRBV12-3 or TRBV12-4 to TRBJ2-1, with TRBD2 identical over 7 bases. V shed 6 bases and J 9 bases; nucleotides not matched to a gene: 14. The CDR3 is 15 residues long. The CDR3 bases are TGTGCCAGCAGCGGGGAGGGAGGGGCGAGTCTTGAGCAGTTCTTC. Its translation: CASSGEGGASLEQFF.

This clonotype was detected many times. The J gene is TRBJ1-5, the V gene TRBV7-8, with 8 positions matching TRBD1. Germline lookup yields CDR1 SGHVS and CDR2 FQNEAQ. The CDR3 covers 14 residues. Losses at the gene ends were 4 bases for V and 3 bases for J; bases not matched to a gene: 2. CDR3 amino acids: CASSSTGDNQPQHF. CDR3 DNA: TGTGCCAGCAGCTCGACAGGGGACAATCAGCCCCAGCATTTT.

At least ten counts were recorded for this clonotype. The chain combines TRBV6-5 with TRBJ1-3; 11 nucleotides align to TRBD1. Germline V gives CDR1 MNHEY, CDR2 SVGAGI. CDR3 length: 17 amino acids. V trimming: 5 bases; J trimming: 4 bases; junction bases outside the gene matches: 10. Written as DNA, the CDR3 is TGTGCCAGCAGTCTCACCGGGACAGGGGGATCCGGAAACACCATATATTTT. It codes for CASSLTGTGGSGNTIYF.

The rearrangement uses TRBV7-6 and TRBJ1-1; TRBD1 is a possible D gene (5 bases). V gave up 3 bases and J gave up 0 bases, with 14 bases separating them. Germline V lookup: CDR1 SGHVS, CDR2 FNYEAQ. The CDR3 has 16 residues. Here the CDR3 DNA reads TGTGCCAGCAGCTTTTATCAGGGTCTCATGAACACTGAAGCTTTCTTT. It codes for CASSFYQGLMNTEAFF.

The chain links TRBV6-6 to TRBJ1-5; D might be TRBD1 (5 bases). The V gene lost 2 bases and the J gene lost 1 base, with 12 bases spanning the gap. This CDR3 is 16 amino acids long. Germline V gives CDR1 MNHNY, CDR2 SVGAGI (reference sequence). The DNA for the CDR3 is TGTGCCAGCAGTTACCGGGGGATAGGGAGCAATCAGCCCCAGCATTTT. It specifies CASSYRGIGSNQPQHF.

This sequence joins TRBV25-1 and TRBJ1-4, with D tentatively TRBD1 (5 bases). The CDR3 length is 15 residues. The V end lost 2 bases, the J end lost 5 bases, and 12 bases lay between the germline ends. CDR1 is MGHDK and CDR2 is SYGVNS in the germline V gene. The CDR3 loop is CASSEIFAGNEKLFF. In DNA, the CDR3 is TGTGCCAGCAGTGAAATCTTCGCAGGGAATGAAAAACTGTTTTTT. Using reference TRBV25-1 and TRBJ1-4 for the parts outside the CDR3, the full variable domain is EADIYQTPRYLVIGTGKKITLECSQTMGHDKMYWYQQDPGMELHLIHYSYGVNSTEKGDLSSESTVSRIRTEHFPLTLESARPSHTSQYLCASSEIFAGNEKLFFGSGTQLSVL.

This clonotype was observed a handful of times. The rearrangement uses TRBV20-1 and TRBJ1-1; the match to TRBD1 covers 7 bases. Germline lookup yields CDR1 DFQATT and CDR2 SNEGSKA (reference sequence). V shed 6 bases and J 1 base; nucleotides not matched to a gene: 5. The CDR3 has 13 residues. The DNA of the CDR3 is TGCAGTGCCGAGGGACAGCCGAACACTGAAGCTTTCTTT. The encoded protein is CSAEGQPNTEAFF.

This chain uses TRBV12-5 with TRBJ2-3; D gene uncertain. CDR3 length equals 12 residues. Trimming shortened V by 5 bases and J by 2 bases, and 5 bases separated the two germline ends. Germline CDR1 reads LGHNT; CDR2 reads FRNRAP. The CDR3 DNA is TGTGCTAGTGGTAGAAACACAGATACGCAGTATTTT. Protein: CASGRNTDTQYF. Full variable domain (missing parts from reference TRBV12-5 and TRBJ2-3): DARVTQTPRHKVTEMGQEVTMRCQPILGHNTVFWYRQTMMQGLELLAYFRNRAPLDDSGMPKDRFSAEMPDATLATLKIQPSEPRDSAVYFCASGRNTDTQYFGPGTRLTVL.

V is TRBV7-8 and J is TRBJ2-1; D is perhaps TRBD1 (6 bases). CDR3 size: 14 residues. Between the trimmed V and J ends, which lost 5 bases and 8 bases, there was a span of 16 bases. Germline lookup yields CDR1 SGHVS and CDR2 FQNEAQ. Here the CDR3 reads CASSGGPSVHEQFF. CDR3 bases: TGTGCCAGCAGCGGGGGCCCATCGGTCCATGAGCAGTTCTTC. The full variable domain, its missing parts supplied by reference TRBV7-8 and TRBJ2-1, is GAGVSQSPRYKVAKRGQDVALRCDPISGHVSLFWYQQALGQGPEFLTYFQNEAQLDKSGLPSDRFFAERPEGSVSTLKIQRTQQEDSAVYLCASSGGPSVHEQFFGPGTRLTVL.

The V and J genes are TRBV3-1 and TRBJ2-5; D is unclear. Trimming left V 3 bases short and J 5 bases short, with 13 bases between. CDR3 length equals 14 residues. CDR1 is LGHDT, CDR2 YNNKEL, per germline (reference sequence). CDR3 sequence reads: CASSHARQGETQYF. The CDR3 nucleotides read TGTGCCAGCAGCCACGCTAGACAAGGGGAGACCCAGTACTTC.

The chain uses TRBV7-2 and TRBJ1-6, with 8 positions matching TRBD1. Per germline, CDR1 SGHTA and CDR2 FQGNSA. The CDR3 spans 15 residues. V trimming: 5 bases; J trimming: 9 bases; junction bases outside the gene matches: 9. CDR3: CASSQAGGSASPLHF. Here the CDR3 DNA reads TGTGCCAGCAGCCAAGCAGGGGGCAGTGCTTCACCCCTCCACTTT.

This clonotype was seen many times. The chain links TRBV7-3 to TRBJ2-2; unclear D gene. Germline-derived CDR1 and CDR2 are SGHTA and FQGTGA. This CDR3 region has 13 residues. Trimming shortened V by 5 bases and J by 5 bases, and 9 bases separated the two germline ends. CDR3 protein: CASSEEGTGELFF. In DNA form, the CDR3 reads TGTGCCAGCAGCGAAGAAGGGACCGGGGAGCTGTTTTTT. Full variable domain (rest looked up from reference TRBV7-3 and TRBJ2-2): GAGVSQTPSNKVTEKGKYVELRCDPISGHTALYWYRQSLGQGPEFLIYFQGTGAADDSGLPNDRFFAVRPEGSVSTLKIQRTERGDSAVYLCASSEEGTGELFFGEGSRLTVL.

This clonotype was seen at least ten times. The CDR3 coding sequence is TGCGCCAGCAGCTCGGGGGGGCAGGGGGAGACCCAGTACTTC. Translated, it gives CASSSGGQGETQYF. The rearrangement links TRBV5-1 to TRBJ2-5; 8 positions agree with TRBD2. Trimming removed 3 bases from V and 5 bases from J; junction bases left unmatched: 6. The CDR3 runs 14 residues. Germline CDR1 and CDR2: SGHRS and YFSETQ.

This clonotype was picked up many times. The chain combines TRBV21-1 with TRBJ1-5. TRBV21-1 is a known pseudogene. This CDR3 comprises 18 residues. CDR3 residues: CASSKVRAPGKFNQPQHF. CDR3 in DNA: TGTGCCAGCAGCAAGGTCAGGGCCCCAGGGAAGTTTAATCAGCCCCAGCATTTT.